The 31 T cell receptor beta chains reported below all come from one sample, sequenced in a study of shared clonotypes between healthy human individuals. Produced via immunoSEQ multiplex PCR; TCRdb's table is partial and in-frame only. The sample shows 2 million to 2.5 million clones, approximately 95% of them seen only once. Sequenced sample: naive CD4+ T cells sorted from blood. Stated subset: CD45RA+ positively selected. These receptors were obtained from a man younger than 30 in good health.

On this clone itself: The sample has other DNA sequences that encode this CDR3 too. V is TRBV9 and J is TRBJ1-5; 7 bases align to TRBD1. After removal of 0 bases from V and 0 bases from J, the junction contained 0 bases not matched to a gene. This CDR3 region has 15 residues. Germline V gene sequence: CDR1 SGDLS, CDR2 YYNGEE. CDR3 nucleotide sequence: TGTGCCAGCAGCGTAGGACAGGGTAGCAATCAGCCCCAGCATTTT. Encoded protein: CASSVGQGSNQPQHF.

This chain connects TRBV30 to TRBJ1-4; D unresolved. Germline values: CDR1 GTSNPN, CDR2 SVGIG (reference sequence). The CDR3 covers 13 residues. Between the trimmed V and J ends, which lost 1 base and 7 bases, there was a span of 10 bases. The CDR3: CAWSGASLEKLFF. The CDR3 coding sequence is TGTGCCTGGAGTGGGGCTTCTCTTGAAAAACTGTTTTTT.

The chain couples TRBV13 to TRBJ2-7, with a possible D match to TRBD2 (5 bases). Trimming pared 5 bases from V and 0 bases from J, leaving 8 bases between. Germline-derived CDR1 and CDR2 are PRHDT and FYEKMQ (reference sequence). CDR3 length: 13 amino acids. The CDR3 loop reads CASSRRGSYEQYF. In nucleotides, the CDR3 is TGTGCCAGCAGCCGCCGGGGCTCCTACGAGCAGTACTTC.

As to this clone: In the same sample, other DNA sequences code for this CDR3. The rearrangement joins TRBV2 to TRBJ2-3; D gene uncertain. Germline assignment: CDR1 SNHLY and CDR2 FYNNEI. Trimming left V 2 bases short and J 4 bases short, with 4 bases between. The CDR3 runs 12 residues. The CDR3 DNA is TGTGCCAGCAGTGAATTGGCAGATACGCAGTATTTT. Translated, it gives CASSELADTQYF.

The genes are TRBV27 and TRBJ1-4, with D possibly being TRBD1 (6 bases). Trimming removed 7 bases from V and 0 bases from J, with 12 bases in between. Germline V CDR1 and CDR2: MNHEY, SMNVEV (reference sequence). The CDR3 covers 15 residues. The CDR3 DNA follows: TGTGCCAGCAAATTAGGGGGTGCAACTAATGAAAAACTGTTTTTT. Amino acids: CASKLGGATNEKLFF.

This chain links TRBV7-9 with TRBJ2-1; D is possibly TRBD1 or TRBD2 (5 bases each). From germline, CDR1 is SEHNR and CDR2 FQNEAQ (reference sequence). Trimming took off 1 base at V and 5 bases at J, with 12 bases between the two ends. This CDR3 is built from 15 residues. CDR3 DNA: TGTGCCAGCAGCTTAGTGGGGGTAATGGACAATGAGCAGTTCTTC. Translation: CASSLVGVMDNEQFF.

V is TRBV9 and J is TRBJ2-5; D is uncertain. This CDR3 has 17 amino acids. Trimming left V 4 bases short and J 1 base short, with 20 bases between. Germline V gene sequence: CDR1 SGDLS, CDR2 YYNGEE. The CDR3 region is CASSPAPPGSAQETQYF. In nucleotides, the CDR3 is TGTGCCAGCAGCCCAGCCCCCCCCGGGTCAGCCCAAGAGACCCAGTACTTC.

The rearrangement links TRBV5-1 to TRBJ1-5; D not certain. Germline loops: CDR1 SGHRS, CDR2 YFSETQ. The V end lost 4 bases, the J end lost 7 bases, and 15 bases lay between the germline ends. This CDR3 spans 14 amino acids. CDR3 in amino acids: CASSLDGSRQPQHF. CDR3 coding DNA: TGCGCCAGCAGCCTGGACGGCTCTCGGCAGCCCCAGCATTTT.

The rearrangement uses TRBV2 and TRBJ2-5; TRBD2 matches 8 bases. This CDR3 is 16 amino acids long. The germline gives CDR1 SNHLY, CDR2 FYNNEI. V lost 8 bases and J lost 4; bases outside the gene matches: 15. CDR3 in amino acids: CASSLGASGSRETQYF. The CDR3 bases are TGTGCCAGCTCATTGGGGGCCAGCGGGAGCCGAGAGACCCAGTACTTC.

The sample holds one count of this clone. J is TRBJ2-7 and V is TRBV7-9; 8 bases match TRBD1. Trimming removed 5 bases from V and 5 bases from J; junction bases left unmatched: 17. Germline assignment: CDR1 SEHNR and CDR2 FQNEAQ (reference sequence). The CDR3 covers 17 residues. CDR3 in DNA: TGTGCCAGCAGCCGACTCCTCGGTTCGGACAGGGTTGACGAGCAGTACTTC. Translated, it gives CASSRLLGSDRVDEQYF.

V gene TRBV6-5 combines with J gene TRBJ1-1; D is unclear. The CDR3 is made up of 15 amino acids. V was cut by 0 bases and J by 1 base, with 9 bases left in between. Germline V lookup: CDR1 MNHEY, CDR2 SVGAGI. The CDR3 protein is CASSYSRSSNTEAFF. The CDR3 nucleotides read TGTGCCAGCAGTTACTCCAGGAGTTCGAACACTGAAGCTTTCTTT.

This rearrangement joins TRBV6-6 to TRBJ1-1; the D is unclear. The V end lost 5 bases, the J end lost 2 bases, and 9 bases lay between the germline ends. The CDR3 covers 13 residues. Germline assignment: CDR1 MNHNY and CDR2 SVGAGI (reference sequence). The chain's CDR3 is CASSPRSNTEAFF. DNA for the CDR3: TGTGCCAGCAGTCCTAGGAGTAACACTGAAGCTTTCTTT.

The chain links TRBV10-3 to TRBJ2-7; 9 bases match TRBD2. V lost 3 bases to trimming and J lost 11 bases; unmatched junction nucleotides: 17. CDR1 ENHRY and CDR2 SYGVKD come from the germline V gene. CDR3 size: 16 residues. Written as DNA, the CDR3 is TGTGCCATCAGTGAAGGGGGATTATTAGCGGGAGAACCTAAGTACTTC. Its translation: CAISEGGLLAGEPKYF.

The V gene is TRBV30, the J gene TRBJ2-7, with 7 positions matching TRBD1. CDR1 is GTSNPN and CDR2 is SVGIG in the germline V gene (reference sequence). This CDR3 region has 13 residues. The chain's CDR3 is CASDEGAPYEQYF. In DNA form, the CDR3 reads TGTGCTTCAGACGAGGGGGCCCCCTACGAGCAGTACTTC.

The J gene is TRBJ2-2, the V gene TRBV2, with a weak D call TRBD2 (6 bases). The CDR3 consists of 15 residues. Germline assignment: CDR1 SNHLY and CDR2 FYNNEI. Trimming took off 7 bases at V and 1 base at J, with 13 bases between the two ends. The CDR3 is CASNEAGKNTGELFF. The CDR3 DNA sequence: TGTGCCAGCAATGAGGCGGGGAAGAACACCGGGGAGCTGTTTTTT. The full variable domain, with the rest looked up from reference TRBV2 and TRBJ2-2, is EPEVTQTPSHQVTQMGQEVILRCVPISNHLYFYWYRQILGQKVEFLVSFYNNEISEKSEIFDDQFSVERPDGSNFTLKIRSTKLEDSAMYFCASNEAGKNTGELFFGEGSRLTVL.

The rearrangement links TRBV6-1 to TRBJ2-3; 9 nucleotides agree with TRBD1. This CDR3 spans 15 amino acids. CDR1 is MNHNS and CDR2 is SASEGT in the germline V gene. The V segment lost 7 bases and the J segment 3 bases; nucleotides outside the gene matches: 8. The CDR3 DNA is TGTGCCAGCACTACCGGGACAGGGTGGACAGATACGCAGTATTTT. Residues: CASTTGTGWTDTQYF.

This chain joins TRBV18 and TRBJ2-5; D tentatively reads TRBD1 or TRBD2 (6 bases each). Germline V gene lookup returns CDR1 KGHSH and CDR2 LQKENI. The CDR3 covers 17 residues. The V end was cut by 2 bases, the J end by 2 bases, with 18 bases between. The CDR3 DNA sequence: TGTGCCAGCTCACCAAGAGTCCCGGGGGCGACTCAAGAGACCCAGTACTTC. Translation gives CASSPRVPGATQETQYF.

The chain's CDR3 is CASSLGGTFYEQYF. The CDR3 DNA follows: TGTGCCAGCAGCTTAGGTGGTACGTTTTACGAGCAGTACTTC. This chain uses TRBV7-2 with TRBJ2-7; no definite D call. Germline values: CDR1 SGHTA, CDR2 FQGNSA. This CDR3 region has 14 residues. The V gene lost 1 base and the J gene lost 4 bases, with 11 bases spanning the gap. The variable domain in full, with the rest retrieved from reference TRBV7-2 and TRBJ2-7, is GAGVSQSPSNKVTEKGKDVELRCDPISGHTALYWYRQSLGQGLEFLIYFQGNSAPDKSGLPSDRFSAERTGGSVSTLTIQRTQQEDSAVYLCASSLGGTFYEQYFGPGTRLTVT.

This chain connects TRBV6-6 to TRBJ2-1, with 8 bases lining up with TRBD2. This CDR3 has 16 amino acids. V lost 2 bases and J lost 1; bases outside the gene matches: 4. Germline V CDR1 and CDR2: MNHNY, SVGAGI (reference sequence). For the CDR3, the DNA is TGTGCCAGCAGTTACGCGGGAGGCCCTTCCTACAATGAGCAGTTCTTC. This sequence encodes CASSYAGGPSYNEQFF.

This clone has a single count. The CDR3 DNA is TGTGCCAGCAGCTTAGGGCGAAGCGGGAGCTACACAGATACGCAGTATTTT. It translates to CASSLGRSGSYTDTQYF. The V call is TRBV11-2, the J call TRBJ2-3; 8 nucleotides align to TRBD2. The CDR3 covers 17 residues. J lost 2 bases, V lost 1 base, and 8 bases had no gene match. Germline V CDR1 and CDR2: SGHAT, FQNNGV. The full variable domain, rest sourced from reference TRBV11-2 and TRBJ2-3, is EAGVAQSPRYKIIEKRQSVAFWCNPISGHATLYWYQQILGQGPKLLIQFQNNGVVDDSQLPKDRFSAERLKGVDSTLKIQPAKLEDSAVYLCASSLGRSGSYTDTQYFGPGTRLTVL.

V and J are TRBV11-2 and TRBJ1-5; the D gene is possibly TRBD1 (5 bases). The germline gives CDR1 SGHAT, CDR2 FQNNGV. This CDR3 region has 13 residues. With 5 bases removed from V and 4 bases from J, the gap between germline ends came to 9 bases. In DNA, the CDR3 is TGTGCCAGCAGCGTACAGGTAAATCAGCCCCAGCATTTT. Protein: CASSVQVNQPQHF.

The chain employs TRBV5-1 and TRBJ2-5; D possibly corresponds to TRBD1 (7 bases). CDR1 is SGHRS, CDR2 YFSETQ, per germline. V gave up 3 bases and J gave up 2 bases, with 11 bases separating them. The CDR3 has 14 amino acids. The DNA of the CDR3 is TGCGCCAGCAGCTACCCAGGGGGGCAAGAGACCCAGTACTTC. This gives the protein CASSYPGGQETQYF. The full variable domain, with the rest looked up from reference TRBV5-1 and TRBJ2-5, is KAGVTQTPRYLIKTRGQQVTLSCSPISGHRSVSWYQQTPGQGLQFLFEYFSETQRNKGNFPGRFSGRQFSNSRSEMNVSTLELGDSALYLCASSYPGGQETQYFGPGTRLLVL.

Points on this clone: The sample has other DNA sequences that encode this CDR3 too. CDR3 in DNA: TGCGCCAGCAGCTTGGGAACGAACACTGAAGCTTTCTTT. It encodes CASSLGTNTEAFF. The chain couples TRBV5-1 to TRBJ1-1, with D hard to call. Germline CDR1 is SGHRS and CDR2 is YFSETQ. The CDR3 is 13 amino acids. Trimming removed 0 bases from V and 1 base from J, with 4 bases in between.

The chain combines TRBV10-1 with TRBJ2-3; 8 bases fit TRBD2. Per the germline V gene, CDR1 is WNHNN and CDR2 is SYGVQD (reference sequence). V shed 0 bases and J 5 bases; nucleotides not matched to a gene: 4. This CDR3 is built from 15 residues. Written as DNA, the CDR3 is TGCGCCAGCAGTGAGTCTTCTAGCGGGCGAGATACGCAGTATTTT. Translating it yields CASSESSSGRDTQYF.

V and J are TRBV6-4 and TRBJ2-7; D might be TRBD1 (6 bases). Trimming took 6 bases from V and 2 from J, leaving 11 bases between them. The CDR3 is 13 residues long. Germline V gives CDR1 MRHNA, CDR2 SNTAGT. The CDR3 is CASRRTEAYEQYF. The CDR3 nucleotides read TGTGCCAGCAGGAGGACAGAAGCCTACGAGCAGTACTTC.

This clone was found once. The chain carries TRBV6-1 and TRBJ2-1, with D uncertain. This CDR3 has 12 amino acids. In germline, CDR1 is MNHNS, CDR2 SASEGT. V lost 11 bases and J lost 3, with 11 bases in between. Written as DNA, the CDR3 is TGTGCCGCCGACACCTTCTACAATGAGCAGTTCTTC. This translates into CAADTFYNEQFF.

V is TRBV30 and J is TRBJ1-4; the D is unclear. The germline V and J ends were trimmed by 6 bases and 0 bases, with 11 bases remaining between them. Germline loops: CDR1 GTSNPN, CDR2 SVGIG (reference sequence). This CDR3 has 14 residues. CDR3 in DNA: TGTGCCTGTACGGGAGCCCCAACTAATGAAAAACTGTTTTTT. Translating it yields CACTGAPTNEKLFF.

The chain links TRBV10-2 to TRBJ2-7; no reliable D call. The length of the CDR3 is 12 residues. The ends were cut back, 4 bases at V and 7 bases at J, with 11 bases in the middle. CDR1 is WSHSY and CDR2 is SAAADI in the germline V gene. DNA for the CDR3: TGCGCCAGCAGTGTCACGCACGGGGAGCAGTACTTC. Translation gives CASSVTHGEQYF.

The chain couples TRBV19 to TRBJ1-1; TRBD1 is a possible D gene (6 bases). Germline assignment: CDR1 LNHDA and CDR2 SQIVND (reference sequence). V lost 6 bases to trimming and J lost 1 base, with 12 bases between them. The CDR3 sequence is 14 residues long. The CDR3 DNA is TGTGCCAGTAGACAGGGAGGGAAGAACACTGAAGCTTTCTTT. Protein sequence: CASRQGGKNTEAFF.

CDR3 sequence (DNA): TGTGCCAGCAGGACTACAGGGAAGAACACTGAAGCTTTCTTT. Translated, it gives CASRTTGKNTEAFF. The chain carries TRBV6-5 and TRBJ1-1; TRBD1 is a possible D gene (6 bases). Germline values: CDR1 MNHEY, CDR2 SVGAGI. V lost 6 bases to trimming and J lost 1 base, with 12 bases between them. The CDR3 sequence is 14 residues long.

In this sample, this clone turned up a few times. The rearrangement joins TRBV9 to TRBJ2-2, with a tentative D call TRBD2 (5 bases). The germline gives CDR1 SGDLS, CDR2 YYNGEE. The CDR3 runs 15 residues. Between the trimmed V and J ends, which lost 6 bases and 0 bases, there was a span of 12 bases. CDR3 amino acids: CASTRGSTNTGELFF. The DNA of the CDR3 is TGTGCCAGCACCCGGGGTAGCACGAACACCGGGGAGCTGTTTTTT.